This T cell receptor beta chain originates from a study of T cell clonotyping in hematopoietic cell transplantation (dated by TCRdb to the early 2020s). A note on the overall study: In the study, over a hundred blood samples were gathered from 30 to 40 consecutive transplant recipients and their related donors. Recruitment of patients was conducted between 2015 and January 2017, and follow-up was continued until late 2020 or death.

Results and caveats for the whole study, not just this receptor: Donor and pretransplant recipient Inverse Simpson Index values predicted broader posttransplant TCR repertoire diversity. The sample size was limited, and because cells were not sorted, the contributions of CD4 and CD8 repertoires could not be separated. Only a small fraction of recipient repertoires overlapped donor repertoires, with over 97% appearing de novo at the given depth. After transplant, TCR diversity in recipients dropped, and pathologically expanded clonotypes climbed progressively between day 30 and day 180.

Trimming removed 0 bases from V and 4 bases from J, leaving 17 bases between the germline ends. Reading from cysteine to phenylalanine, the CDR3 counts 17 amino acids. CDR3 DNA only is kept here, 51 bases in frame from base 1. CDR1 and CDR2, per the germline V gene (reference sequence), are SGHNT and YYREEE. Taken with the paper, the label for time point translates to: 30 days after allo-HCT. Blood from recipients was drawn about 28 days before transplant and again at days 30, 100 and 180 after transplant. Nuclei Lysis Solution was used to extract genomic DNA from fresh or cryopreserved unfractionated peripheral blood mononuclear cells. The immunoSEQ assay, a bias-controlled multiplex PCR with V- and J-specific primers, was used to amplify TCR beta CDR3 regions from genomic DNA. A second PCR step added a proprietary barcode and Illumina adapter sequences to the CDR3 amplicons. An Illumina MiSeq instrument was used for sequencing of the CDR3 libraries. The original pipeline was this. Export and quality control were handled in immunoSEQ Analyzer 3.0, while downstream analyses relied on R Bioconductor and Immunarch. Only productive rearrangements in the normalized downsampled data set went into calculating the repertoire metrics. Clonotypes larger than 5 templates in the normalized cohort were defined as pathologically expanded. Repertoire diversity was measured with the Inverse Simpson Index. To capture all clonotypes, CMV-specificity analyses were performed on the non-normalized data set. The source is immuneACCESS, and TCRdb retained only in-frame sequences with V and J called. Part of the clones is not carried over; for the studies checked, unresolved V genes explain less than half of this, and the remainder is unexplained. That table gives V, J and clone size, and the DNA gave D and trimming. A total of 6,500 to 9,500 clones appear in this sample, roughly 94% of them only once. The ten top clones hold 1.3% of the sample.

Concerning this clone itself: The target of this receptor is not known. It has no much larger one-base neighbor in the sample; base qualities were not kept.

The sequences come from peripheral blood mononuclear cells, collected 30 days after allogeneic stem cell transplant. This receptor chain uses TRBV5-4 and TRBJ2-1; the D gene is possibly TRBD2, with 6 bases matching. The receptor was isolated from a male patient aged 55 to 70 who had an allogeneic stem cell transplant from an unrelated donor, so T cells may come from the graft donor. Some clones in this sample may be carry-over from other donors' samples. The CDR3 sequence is CASSLERGGRPYNEQFF. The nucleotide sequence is TGTGCCAGCAGCTTGGAAAGAGGAGGGAGGCCTTACAATGAGCAGTTCTTC.